The 24 T cell receptor beta chains below all came from one sample that was sequenced in a study of PD-L1 blockade in urothelial cancer. Libraries were prepared by immunoSEQ multiplex PCR; TCRdb keeps only in-frame clonotypes and omits some of them. Of tens of thousands of clones listed, 90% were seen once; the top ten hold over 8.5%. This sample comprised PBMCs, obtained around atezolizumab (anti-PD-L1) treatment. These receptors all stem from a man aged 55 to 70 with urothelial cancer.

V usage is TRBV2 and J usage is TRBJ2-3; D may be TRBD2 (6 bases). In germline, CDR1 is SNHLY, CDR2 FYNNEI. Between the trimmed V and J ends, which lost 9 bases and 6 bases, there was a span of 10 bases. The CDR3 totals 11 residues. CDR3 coding DNA: TGTGCCAGTAACGGAGGGGATACGCAGTATTTT. It specifies CASNGGDTQYF.

The chain couples TRBV4-2 to TRBJ2-7, with 7 nucleotides matching TRBD2. V dropped 1 base and J dropped 5; count of bases not matched to a gene: 8. From germline, CDR1 is LGHNA and CDR2 YNFKEQ. This CDR3 has 15 amino acids. Here the CDR3 DNA reads TGTGCCAGCAGCCAAGGACTAGCCGCTGGGAACGAGCAGTACTTC. It encodes CASSQGLAAGNEQYF.

V and J are TRBV29-1 and TRBJ1-2, with 7 nucleotides matching TRBD1. CDR1 and CDR2 (germline): SQVTM, ANQGSEA. Unmatched junction bases numbered 2, after V lost 3 bases and J lost 4 bases. This CDR3 spans 12 amino acids. Here the CDR3 reads CSVEDRIYGYTF. In DNA, the CDR3 is TGCAGCGTTGAGGACAGGATCTATGGCTACACCTTC.

The genes are TRBV7-9 and TRBJ1-1; 10 bases agree with TRBD1. The ends lost 2 bases at V and 4 bases at J; junction bases unmatched: 1. Germline V gene sequence: CDR1 SEHNR, CDR2 FQNEAQ (reference sequence). This CDR3 region has 14 residues. CDR3 sequence (DNA): TGTGCCAGCAGCTTATGGGACAGGGGCACTGAAGCTTTCTTT. It specifies CASSLWDRGTEAFF.

The chain is built from TRBV27 and TRBJ1-1; D is ambiguous. From germline, CDR1 is MNHEY and CDR2 SMNVEV (reference sequence). V shed 5 bases and J shed 3 bases, with 10 bases lying between them. The CDR3 runs 13 residues. CDR3 sequence reads: CASSLNRDTEAFF. The CDR3 coding sequence is TGTGCCAGCAGTCTCAACCGGGACACTGAAGCTTTCTTT.

This chain joins TRBV6-4 and TRBJ1-6; 7 bases are a match to TRBD1. The CDR3 has 15 residues. The V segment lost 8 bases and the J segment 4 bases; nucleotides outside the gene matches: 8. The germline V gene encodes CDR1 MRHNA and CDR2 SNTAGT. The CDR3 region is CASGLAGQYNSPLHF. CDR3 nucleotides: TGTGCCAGCGGCCTTGCGGGACAGTATAATTCACCCCTCCACTTT.

The rearrangement joins TRBV5-1 to TRBJ2-3; 9 bases are shared with TRBD2. The CDR3 totals 14 residues. CDR1 is SGHRS and CDR2 is YFSETQ in the germline V gene. With 5 bases clipped from V and 3 bases from J, the junction kept 4 bases outside the gene matches. In nucleotides, the CDR3 is TGCGCCAGCAGGGTCCTAGCGGGAACAGATACGCAGTATTTT. Residues: CASRVLAGTDTQYF.

This rearrangement joins TRBV4-3 to TRBJ2-3, with D possibly being TRBD1 (6 bases). The CDR3 runs to 14 residues. Germline CDR1 LGHNA, CDR2 YSLEER. V lost 3 bases, J lost 2 bases, and 9 bases lay in between. CDR3: CASSHGQFTDTQYF. The CDR3 DNA reads as TGCGCCAGCAGCCACGGACAGTTCACAGATACGCAGTATTTT.

The rearrangement links TRBV18 to TRBJ2-3, with TRBD2 matching over 11 bases. Germline values: CDR1 KGHSH, CDR2 LQKENI. The CDR3 runs 17 residues. V shed 3 bases, J shed 0 bases, and the junction held 5 bases outside the gene matches. In nucleotides, the CDR3 is TGTGCCAGCTCACCTAGCGGGAGGGCAGCTAGCACAGATACGCAGTATTTT. It translates to CASSPSGRAASTDTQYF.

V usage is TRBV7-3 and J usage is TRBJ2-2; 7 bases map to TRBD2. Unmatched junction bases numbered 12, after V lost 5 bases and J lost 6 bases. Germline assignment: CDR1 SGHTA and CDR2 FQGTGA. This CDR3 has 16 amino acids. CDR3 bases: TGTGCCAGCAGCCCCGGGACTATACCATCCTCCGGGGAGCTGTTTTTT. Protein sequence: CASSPGTIPSSGELFF. The full variable domain, rest sourced from reference TRBV7-3 and TRBJ2-2, is GAGVSQTPSNKVTEKGKYVELRCDPISGHTALYWYRQSLGQGPEFLIYFQGTGAADDSGLPNDRFFAVRPEGSVSTLKIQRTERGDSAVYLCASSPGTIPSSGELFFGEGSRLTVL.

The gene calls are TRBV9 and TRBJ2-2; 10 positions agree with TRBD2. Germline CDR1 is SGDLS and CDR2 is YYNGEE. With 0 bases clipped from V and 4 bases from J, the junction kept 3 bases outside the gene matches. This CDR3 contains 16 residues. This CDR3 is CASSVGSSGGTGELFF. Here the CDR3 DNA reads TGTGCCAGCAGCGTAGGGTCTAGCGGGGGCACCGGGGAGCTGTTTTTT.

The rearrangement uses TRBV28 and TRBJ2-7, with 7 positions matching TRBD1. V lost 4 bases, J lost 1 base, and 4 bases stayed unmatched. The CDR3 is made up of 14 amino acids. From germline, CDR1 is MDHEN and CDR2 SYDVKM. The CDR3 coding sequence is TGTGCCAGCAGTTCCCCGGGACAGTCCTACGAGCAGTACTTC. This sequence encodes CASSSPGQSYEQYF.

The chain uses TRBV11-2 and TRBJ2-7; D uncertain. Germline V gene data show CDR1 as SGHAT and CDR2 as FQNNGV. The ends were cut back, 5 bases at V and 2 bases at J, with 13 bases in the middle. CDR3 length equals 14 residues. DNA of the CDR3: TGTGCCAGCAGCATCCTTGGCTCGACCTACGAGCAGTACTTC. It yields the protein CASSILGSTYEQYF.

This chain links TRBV18 with TRBJ2-1; 7 bases map to TRBD2. With 1 base clipped from V and 7 bases from J, the junction kept 13 bases outside the gene matches. Germline V gene sequence: CDR1 KGHSH, CDR2 LQKENI. This CDR3 comprises 17 residues. The chain's CDR3 is CASSPRSSGGGDNEQFF. In DNA, the CDR3 is TGTGCCAGCTCACCACGCTCCTCGGGGGGAGGTGATAATGAGCAGTTCTTC.

J is TRBJ2-3 and V is TRBV14, with TRBD2 identical over 14 bases. The CDR3 sequence is 15 residues long. The V gene end was trimmed by 4 bases and the J gene end by 8 bases; junction bases not matched to a gene: 5. The germline V gene encodes CDR1 SGHDN and CDR2 FVKESK. CDR3 sequence (DNA): TGTGCCAGCAGCCCGGGACTAGCGGGGGCTCGTACGCAGTATTTT. Its translation: CASSPGLAGARTQYF.

This chain links TRBV6-1 with TRBJ2-3, with TRBD1 matching 10 bases. After removal of 4 bases from V and 4 bases from J, the junction contained 8 bases not matched to a gene. The CDR3 loop spans 16 amino acids. Germline values: CDR1 MNHNS, CDR2 SASEGT. This CDR3 reads CASSGTGGRTPDTQYF. CDR3 sequence (DNA): TGTGCCAGCAGTGGGACAGGGGGGAGAACCCCAGATACGCAGTATTTT.

The chain combines TRBV28 with TRBJ2-5, with D perhaps TRBD2 (6 bases). The V gene's germline CDR1 is MDHEN and CDR2 SYDVKM. Deletions cut 6 bases from V and 2 bases from J, with 16 bases between. The CDR3 has 15 residues. CDR3 in DNA: TGTGCCAGCAGCCCCGGGGGACGGCAACAAGAGACCCAGTACTTC. Translated, it gives CASSPGGRQQETQYF.

CDR3 region: CATKGDSTTNEKLFF. The CDR3 bases are TGTGCCACCAAGGGGGACAGTACAACTAATGAAAAACTGTTTTTT. V gene TRBV10-3 combines with J gene TRBJ1-4; 7 bases agree with TRBD1. There are 15 residues in the CDR3. V gave up 10 bases and J gave up 0 bases; unmatched junction bases: 8. CDR1 is ENHRY and CDR2 is SYGVKD in the germline V gene.

This rearrangement joins TRBV27 to TRBJ1-2, with TRBD1 matching over 9 bases. Germline CDR1 MNHEY, CDR2 SMNVEV (reference sequence). CDR3 length equals 15 residues. Unmatched junction bases numbered 8, after V lost 5 bases and J lost 4 bases. The CDR3 is CASSPLGQGSYGYTF. The CDR3 nucleotides are TGTGCCAGCAGTCCCCTGGGACAGGGAAGCTATGGCTACACCTTC.

This sequence joins TRBV5-6 and TRBJ1-1; TRBD1 matches at 8 bases. Germline-derived CDR1 and CDR2 are SGHDT and YYEEEE. After removal of 3 bases from V and 1 base from J, the junction contained 8 bases not matched to a gene. The CDR3 extends over 16 amino acids. The CDR3 coding sequence is TGTGCCAGCAGCTACGACAGGGGCGTAACGAACACTGAAGCTTTCTTT. This gives the protein CASSYDRGVTNTEAFF.

The genes are TRBV7-2 and TRBJ2-1, with 11 bases fitting TRBD2. Trimming removed 5 bases from V and 8 bases from J; junction bases left unmatched: 8. The CDR3 covers 15 residues. CDR1 is SGHTA, CDR2 FQGNSA, per germline. The CDR3 nucleotides read TGTGCCAGCAGCCCCCAGTTAGCGGGGGGGCATGAGCAGTTCTTC. Translating it yields CASSPQLAGGHEQFF.

The gene calls are TRBV27 and TRBJ1-2; 7 bases map to TRBD1. The V gene's germline CDR1 is MNHEY and CDR2 SMNVEV (reference sequence). CDR3 length: 15 residues. The V and J ends lost 5 bases and 7 bases, in that order; junction bases with no gene match: 13. The CDR3 sequence is CASSPRTGEVVGYTF. DNA for the CDR3: TGTGCCAGCAGTCCTCGAACAGGGGAAGTTGTTGGCTACACCTTC.

The rearrangement links TRBV5-1 to TRBJ2-3; 8 positions match TRBD2. This CDR3 is built from 14 residues. Germline V gene data show CDR1 as SGHRS and CDR2 as YFSETQ. J was trimmed by 5 bases and V by 7 bases; bases with no gene match: 9. The CDR3 coding sequence is TGCGCCAGCGGAGCGGGGGCCGGGGGAGATACGCAGTATTTT. Amino acids: CASGAGAGGDTQYF.

This sequence joins TRBV27 and TRBJ2-2; D gene unclear. The CDR3 length is 13 residues. With 3 bases removed from V and 6 bases from J, the gap between germline ends came to 8 bases. The V gene's germline CDR1 is MNHEY and CDR2 SMNVEV (reference sequence). Written as DNA, the CDR3 is TGTGCCAGCAGTTTCCGATGGCCCGGGGAGCTGTTTTTT. Residues: CASSFRWPGELFF.